This TCR beta chain stems from a study of shared clonotypes between healthy human individuals. Study-wide results and limits: Blood was the sole source, and tissue repertoires probably differ.

Deep level was the assay's run setting. When replicate PCRs were run on unsorted PBMC, they used about 300 ng DNA, some 31,000 T cell genomes. TCRdb's copy holds only in-frame clones and misses some; the assay was immunoSEQ multiplex PCR. The sample lists 450,000 to 500,000 clones, over 70% occurring once. A note on this clone: The target antigen is unknown.

For genomic DNA, unsorted samples relied on about 90 million PBMCs. The clonotype originates from a middle-aged woman in good health. Some clones in this sample may be carry-over from other donors' samples. The sequenced sample was PBMCs.

The CDR3 nucleotides read TGTGCCAGCAGTGTCTACGGAGATCAGCCCCAGCATTTT. Encoded protein: CASSVYGDQPQHF. The chain carries TRBV2 and TRBJ1-5; the D is unclear. The V gene's germline CDR1 is SNHLY and CDR2 FYNNEI. V lost 4 bases and J lost 5, with 9 bases in between. The CDR3 is 13 amino acids.